Listed here is a single T cell receptor (beta chain). A much larger clonotype is one base distant, so this may be a read error. Sequencing was performed with immunoSEQ multiplex PCR; in TCRdb, only in-frame clones are kept and a portion is missing. The sample yields over a million clones, around 78% seen once. The entry originates in a study of shared clonotypes between healthy human individuals. Germline CDR1 and CDR2: MDHEN and SYDVKM. The CDR3 is 11 amino acids. V was pared by 5 bases and J by 3 bases, with 4 bases between. This receptor was taken from a man between 18 and 29 years old in good health. Some clones in this sample may be carry-over from other donors' samples. The sequencing sample was made of memory CD4+ T cells from PBMCs. Described subset: CD45RA-negative fraction. The V gene is TRBV28, the J gene TRBJ2-5; the D is unclear. CDR3 DNA: TGTGCCAGCAGTATCGAAGAGACCCAGTACTTC. Protein product: CASSIEETQYF.